A single sample gave rise to the 10 T cell receptor beta chains below, sequenced in a study of stem cell transplantation in POMP-related autoinflammatory disease. Method: immunoSEQ multiplex PCR; TCRdb's copy keeps in-frame clones and lacks some. This table has several thousand clones, 75% to 90% appearing once. Sequencing used a CXCR5-defined cell subset from PBMCs. The receptors here all came from a human donor in good health.

This chain links TRBV9 with TRBJ1-4; no reliable D call. Germline loops: CDR1 SGDLS, CDR2 YYNGEE. The CDR3 spans 16 residues. V lost 3 bases, J lost 2 bases, and 14 bases lay in between. DNA of the CDR3: TGTGCCAGCAGCGCCCTCGACCGCGGGACTAATGAAAAACTGTTTTTT. Translating it yields CASSALDRGTNEKLFF.

The chain uses TRBV9 and TRBJ2-3; TRBD2 matches 9 bases. The ends lost 0 bases at V and 1 base at J; junction bases unmatched: 3. Germline-derived CDR1 and CDR2 are SGDLS and YYNGEE. The CDR3 runs to 16 residues. The CDR3 sequence is CASSVGGGGGTDTQYF. CDR3 nucleotide sequence: TGTGCCAGCAGCGTAGGCGGCGGGGGGGGCACAGATACGCAGTATTTT.

The sample holds a few counts of this clone. The chain employs TRBV10-3 and TRBJ1-5; the D gene is possibly TRBD1 (6 bases). The CDR3 is 16 amino acids. Germline V gene lookup returns CDR1 ENHRY and CDR2 SYGVKD. Trimming shortened V by 2 bases and J by 1 base, and 12 bases separated the two germline ends. The CDR3 nucleotides are TGTGCCATCAGTGAGAAACAGGGCCGCAGCAATCAGCCCCAGCATTTT. Its translation: CAISEKQGRSNQPQHF.

The chain uses TRBV9 and TRBJ2-5; 12 bases line up with TRBD1. Trimming took 0 bases from V and 9 from J; bases not matched to a gene: 12. CDR1 is SGDLS, CDR2 YYNGEE, per germline. The CDR3 runs to 17 residues. This CDR3 reads CASSVDLGTGGASPQYF. The CDR3 DNA reads TGTGCCAGCAGCGTAGATCTTGGGACAGGGGGCGCGTCTCCCCAGTACTTC. Together with reference TRBV9 and TRBJ2-5, the CDR3 gives the full variable domain: DSGVTQTPKHLITATGQRVTLRCSPRSGDLSVYWYQQSLDQGLQFLIQYYNGEERAKGNILERFSAQQFPDLHSELNLSSLELGDSALYFCASSVDLGTGGASPQYFGPGTRLLVL.

CDR3 bases: TGTGCCAGCAGTTTATCACGGCCCAGATACTACGAGCAGTACTTC. Its translation is CASSLSRPRYYEQYF. The chain has TRBV28 and TRBJ2-7; D not resolved. V was shortened by 1 base and J by 3 bases, with 13 bases between the two germline ends. The germline CDR1 and CDR2 sequences are MDHEN and SYDVKM. The CDR3 is 15 residues long.

The chain recombines TRBV11-3 with TRBJ2-7, with D perhaps TRBD2 (6 bases). The ends were cut back, 1 base at V and 6 bases at J, with 13 bases in the middle. This CDR3 comprises 14 residues. CDR1 is SGHNT and CDR2 is YENEEA in the germline V gene. The DNA of the CDR3 is TGTGCCAGCAGCTTAGGTGGGGACTTAGGCGAGCAGTACTTC. Translation gives CASSLGGDLGEQYF.

The chain combines TRBV19 with TRBJ1-3; TRBD1 matches 8 bases. The CDR3 covers 14 residues. Germline V gives CDR1 LNHDA, CDR2 SQIVND (reference sequence). V shed 5 bases and J 4 bases; nucleotides not matched to a gene: 4. The CDR3 nucleotides are TGTGCCAGTAGTGCGACAGGGGTAGGAAACACCATATATTTT. Translated: CASSATGVGNTIYF.

This clone was detected only once. This chain uses TRBV27 with TRBJ2-1; D ambiguous. The CDR3 runs to 13 residues. CDR1 is MNHEY, CDR2 SMNVEV, per germline (reference sequence). V was pared by 5 bases and J by 7 bases, with 12 bases between. Here the CDR3 DNA reads TGTGCCAGCAGTCCCCGAGTAGCTAATGAGCAGTTCTTC. Protein sequence: CASSPRVANEQFF.

The DNA for the CDR3 is TGCGCCAGCACCACAGGGTCTGGGGCCAACGTCCTGACTTTC. Translating gives CASTTGSGANVLTF. V gene TRBV5-1 combines with J gene TRBJ2-6; perhaps TRBD1 as D (6 bases). The CDR3 covers 14 residues. The V and J ends lost 6 bases and 1 base respectively, with 8 bases between them. CDR1 is SGHRS and CDR2 is YFSETQ in the germline V gene. The whole variable domain, filled in from reference TRBV5-1 and TRBJ2-6, reads KAGVTQTPRYLIKTRGQQVTLSCSPISGHRSVSWYQQTPGQGLQFLFEYFSETQRNKGNFPGRFSGRQFSNSRSEMNVSTLELGDSALYLCASTTGSGANVLTFGAGSRLTVL.

The chain joins TRBV2 to TRBJ2-1; 10 bases align to TRBD1. Germline lookup yields CDR1 SNHLY and CDR2 FYNNEI. Germline trimming cut 6 bases from V and 6 bases from J; bases unmatched to any gene: 11. This CDR3 contains 16 residues. The CDR3 loop is CASRGLGDRGPNEQFF. The CDR3 DNA is TGTGCCAGCAGGGGGCTCGGGGACAGGGGCCCCAATGAGCAGTTCTTC.